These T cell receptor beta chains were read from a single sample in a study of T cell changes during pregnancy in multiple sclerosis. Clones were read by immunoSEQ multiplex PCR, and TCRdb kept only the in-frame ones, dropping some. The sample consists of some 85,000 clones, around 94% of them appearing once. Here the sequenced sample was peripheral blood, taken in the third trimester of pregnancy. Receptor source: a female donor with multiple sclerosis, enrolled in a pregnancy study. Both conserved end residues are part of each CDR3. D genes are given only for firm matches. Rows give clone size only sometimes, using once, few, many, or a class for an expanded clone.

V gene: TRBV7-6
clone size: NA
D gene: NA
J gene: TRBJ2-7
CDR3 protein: CASSLAAESYEQYF
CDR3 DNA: TGTGCCAGCAGCTTAGCGGCAGAATCCTACGAGCAGTACTTC

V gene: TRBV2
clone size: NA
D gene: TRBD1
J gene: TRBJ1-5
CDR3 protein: CASSEDRDQPQHF
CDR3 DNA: TGTGCCAGCAGTGAGGACAGGGATCAGCCCCAGCATTTT

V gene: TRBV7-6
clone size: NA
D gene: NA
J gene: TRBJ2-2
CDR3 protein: CASSPGVGELFF
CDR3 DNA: TGTGCCAGCAGCCCAGGGGTTGGGGAGCTGTTTTTT

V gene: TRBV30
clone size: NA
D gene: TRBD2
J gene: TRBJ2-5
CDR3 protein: CAWSRGLAENFQETQYF
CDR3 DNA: TGTGCCTGGAGTAGAGGGCTAGCGGAGAACTTCCAAGAGACCCAGTACTTC

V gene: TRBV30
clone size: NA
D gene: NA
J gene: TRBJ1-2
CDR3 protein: CAWSPTGTGLGGYTF
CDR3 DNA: TGTGCCTGGAGCCCTACCGGGACGGGACTCGGTGGCTACACCTTC

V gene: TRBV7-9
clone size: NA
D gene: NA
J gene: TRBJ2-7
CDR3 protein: CASSPRPSSEQYF
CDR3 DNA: TGTGCCAGCAGCCCCCGCCCCTCTAGCGAGCAGTACTTC

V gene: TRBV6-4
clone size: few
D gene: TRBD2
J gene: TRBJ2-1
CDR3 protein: CASSDRVAGGKDEQFF
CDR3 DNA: TGTGCCAGCAGTGACCGGGTGGCGGGGGGTAAAGATGAGCAGTTCTTC

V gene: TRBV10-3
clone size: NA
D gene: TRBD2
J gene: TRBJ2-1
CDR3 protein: CAISLTSGRRNEQFF
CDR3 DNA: TGTGCCATCAGTCTGACTAGCGGGAGAAGGAATGAGCAGTTCTTC

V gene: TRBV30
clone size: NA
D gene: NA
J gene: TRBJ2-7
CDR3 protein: CAWCRGDSYEQYF
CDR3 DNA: TGTGCCTGGTGCAGGGGGGATTCCTACGAGCAGTACTTC

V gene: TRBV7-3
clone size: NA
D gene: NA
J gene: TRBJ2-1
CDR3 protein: CASSLSPSANNEQFF
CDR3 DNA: TGTGCCAGCAGCTTATCACCTAGCGCGAACAATGAGCAGTTCTTC

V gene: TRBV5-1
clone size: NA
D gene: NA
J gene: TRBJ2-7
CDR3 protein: CASSLGAQLYEQYF
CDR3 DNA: TGCGCCAGCAGCTTGGGAGCACAGCTCTACGAGCAGTACTTC

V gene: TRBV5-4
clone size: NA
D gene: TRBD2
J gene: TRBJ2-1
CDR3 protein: CASSLELRGRSYNEQFF
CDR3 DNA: TGTGCCAGCAGCTTGGAGTTGCGCGGGAGAAGCTACAATGAGCAGTTCTTC

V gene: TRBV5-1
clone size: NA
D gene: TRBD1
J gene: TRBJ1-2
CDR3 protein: CASSLEGADGYTF
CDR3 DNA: TGCGCCAGCAGCTTGGAGGGGGCTGACGGCTACACCTTC

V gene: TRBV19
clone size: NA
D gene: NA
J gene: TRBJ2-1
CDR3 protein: CASSMTRTYNEQFF
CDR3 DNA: TGTGCCAGTAGTATGACGCGGACTTACAATGAGCAGTTCTTC

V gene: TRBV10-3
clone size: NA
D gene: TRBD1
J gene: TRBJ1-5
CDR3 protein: CAISGGQGVQPQHF
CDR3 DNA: TGTGCCATCAGTGGTGGACAGGGGGTTCAGCCCCAGCATTTT

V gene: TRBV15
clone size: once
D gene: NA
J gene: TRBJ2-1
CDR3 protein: CATSRDLRGSYNEQFF
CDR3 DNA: TGTGCCACCAGCAGAGATCTCCGGGGCTCCTACAATGAGCAGTTCTTC

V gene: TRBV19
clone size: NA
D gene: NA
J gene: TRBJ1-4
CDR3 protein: CASGASGVGNEKLFF
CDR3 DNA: TGTGCCAGTGGGGCTAGCGGGGTTGGTAATGAAAAACTGTTTTTT

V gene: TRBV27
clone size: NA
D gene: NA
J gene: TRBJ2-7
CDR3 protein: CASSQGLFQEQYF
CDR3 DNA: TGTGCCAGCAGTCAAGGACTGTTTCAGGAGCAGTACTTC

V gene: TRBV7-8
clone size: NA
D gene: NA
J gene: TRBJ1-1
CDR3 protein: CASSADGGANTEAFF
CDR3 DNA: TGTGCCAGCAGCGCCGATGGCGGGGCTAACACTGAAGCTTTCTTT

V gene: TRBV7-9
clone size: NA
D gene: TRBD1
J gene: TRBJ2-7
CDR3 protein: CASSSRDRDYEQYF
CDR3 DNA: TGTGCCAGCAGCTCCCGGGACAGAGACTACGAGCAGTACTTC